One and the same sample provided the 10 T cell receptor beta chains below, sequenced in a study of blood T cells in healthy people across ages. The authors ran a second PCR of about 7 to 12 cycles using a sample-barcoded 5' primer and a J-beta primer mix. TCRdb analysed the 5' RACE reads with MiXCR anew, one entry per CDR3 protein. The table lists 700,000 to 850,000 distinct CDR3 sequences, roughly 35% of them singletons, with around 13% in the top ten. Sequenced material: blood. These receptors all stem from a man between 18 and 35 years old in good health.

This clonotype appeared a few times. V usage is TRBV28 and J usage is TRBJ1-2; D might be TRBD1 (6 bases). Germline V lookup: CDR1 MDHEN, CDR2 SYDVKM. CDR3 length: 16 residues. Trimming pared 7 bases from V and 6 bases from J, leaving 24 bases between. CDR3 sequence: CASKAGGEGGLDGYTF. The CDR3 DNA is TGTGCCAGCAAAGCAGGAGGAGAGGGGGGTTTGGATGGCTACACCTTC.

The rearrangement uses TRBV6-2 or TRBV6-3 and TRBJ1-2; weak D call: TRBD1 (5 bases). Trimming took 8 bases from V and 8 from J, leaving 15 bases between them. The CDR3 loop spans 12 amino acids. The germline CDR1 and CDR2 sequences are MNHEY and SVGEGT. CDR3 nucleotides: TGTGCCAGCGCCGGAAGGGGAGGGGGCTACACCTTC. Amino acids: CASAGRGGGYTF.

The genes are TRBV25-1 and TRBJ1-5; unclear D gene. The germline gives CDR1 MGHDK, CDR2 SYGVNS. The CDR3 length is 13 residues. V was clipped by 6 bases and J by 7 bases, with 13 bases between them. CDR3 residues: CASSGGFRQPQHF. The DNA of the CDR3 is TGTGCCAGCAGCGGAGGGTTTAGACAGCCCCAGCATTTT. Drawing the rest from reference TRBV25-1 and TRBJ1-5, the complete variable domain is EADIYQTPRYLVIGTGKKITLECSQTMGHDKMYWYQQDPGMELHLIHYSYGVNSTEKGDLSSESTVSRIRTEHFPLTLESARPSHTSQYLCASSGGFRQPQHFGDGTRLSIL.

About this clonotype: At one end, the junction sequence differs from germline, possibly due to a read error. This chain connects TRBV5-5 to TRBJ2-5, with D maybe TRBD1 (6 bases). The last part of the DNA fits TRBJ2-7 better; the J call may be wrong. The CDR3 covers 16 residues. Germline loops: CDR1 SGHKS, CDR2 YYEKEE (reference sequence). The CDR3 DNA is TGTGACAGCAGCCTACCTACGCAGGGACAAGTCTACGAGCAGTACTTC. Protein sequence: CDSSLPTQGQVYEQYF.

The gene calls are TRBV29-1 and TRBJ2-3, with TRBD2 identical over 7 bases. The CDR3 runs 12 residues. From germline, CDR1 is SQVTM and CDR2 ANQGSEA. With 7 bases clipped from V and 3 bases from J, the junction kept 4 bases outside the gene matches. The CDR3 loop reads CSGGDYTDTQYF. As DNA, the CDR3 is TGCAGCGGGGGGGACTATACAGATACGCAGTATTTT.

This clonotype was observed a few times. The rearrangement links TRBV18 to TRBJ2-5; D is undetermined. Germline V CDR1 and CDR2: KGHSH, LQKENI. The germline V and J ends were trimmed by 2 bases and 2 bases, with 6 bases remaining between them. This CDR3 region has 13 residues. CDR3 sequence reads: CASSPSRQETQYF. CDR3 bases: TGTGCCAGCTCACCATCGAGGCAAGAGACCCAGTACTTC.

In regard to this clonotype: A much more abundant neighbour one base away suggests this may be a read error. This sequence joins TRBV7-9 and TRBJ2-1; D tentatively reads TRBD1 or TRBD2 (5 bases each). The assigned J gene may be wrong: the sequence end matches TRBJ2-7 better. Germline values: CDR1 SEHNR, CDR2 FQNEAQ (reference sequence). The CDR3 loop spans 17 amino acids. The CDR3 sequence: CASSFGTAPRLYNEQYF. Here the CDR3 DNA reads TGTGCCAGCAGCTTTGGGACGGCGCCACGGTTATACAATGAGCAGTACTTC.

The chain links TRBV7-2 to TRBJ1-1, with 11 bases that match TRBD1. The CDR3 has 15 amino acids. Germline V lookup: CDR1 SGHTA, CDR2 FQGNSA. Unmatched junction bases numbered 4, after V lost 1 base and J lost 6 bases. The CDR3 DNA sequence: TGTGCCAGCAGCTTAGGGGGGACAGGGGGGGCTGAAGCTTTCTTT. This encodes CASSLGGTGGAEAFF.

Comment on this clonotype: Compared with germline, one end of the junction differs, possibly owing to a read error. This chain uses TRBV12-3 or TRBV12-4 with TRBJ1-2; TRBD1 might be the D (6 bases). The CDR3 is made up of 14 amino acids. CDR3 sequence reads: CASSLGLRGYGYTF. The CDR3 DNA follows: TGTGCCAGCAGCTTAGGGCTCAGGGGCTATGGCTACACCTTC.

V and J are TRBV7-2 and TRBJ1-3; no clear D. The germline V and J ends were trimmed by 4 bases and 0 bases, with 13 bases remaining between them. The CDR3 contains 16 residues. Germline V gene sequence: CDR1 SGHTA, CDR2 FQGNSA. CDR3 DNA sequence: TGTGCCAGCAGCTCCATGACTGGAAGCTCTGGAAACACCATATATTTT. Translation gives CASSSMTGSSGNTIYF.